These 5 T cell receptor beta chains came from one sample sequenced in a study of blood T cell repertoires in COVID-19 (dated by TCRdb to 2018 to 2021). The library was made by the immunoSEQ multiplex PCR assay. This is the immuneACCESS table as TCRdb keeps it, with only in-frame sequences that have V and J called. A part of the clones is gone; compared with another copy, unresolved V genes explain less than half, and the rest is unexplained. Here the sample has almost 300,000 clones; 70% to 90% occur a single time. The top ten clones comprise 1% to 1.5% of the sample. The specimen sequenced was peripheral blood. The receptor source for this set is a man in his 70s with acute or convalescent COVID-19.

The chain carries TRBV29-1 and TRBJ2-5; D call uncertain. The CDR3 contains 12 residues. The germline V gene encodes CDR1 SQVTM and CDR2 ANQGSEA. V was cut by 6 bases and J by 2 bases, with 10 bases left in between. For the CDR3, the DNA is TGCAGCGTCAGATTACAACAAGAGACCCAGTACTTC. Protein sequence: CSVRLQQETQYF.

In DNA, the CDR3 is TGTGCCAGCAGCTTAGCACAGGACAGGGAGTATGAAGCTTTCTTT. Protein sequence: CASSLAQDREYEAFF. The genes are TRBV7-8 and TRBJ1-1; 8 bases align to TRBD1. The V and J ends lost 0 bases and 7 bases, in that order; junction bases with no gene match: 7. Germline V lookup: CDR1 SGHVS, CDR2 FQNEAQ. CDR3 length equals 15 residues.

This clone was detected only once. The chain couples TRBV7-9 to TRBJ1-4, with D maybe TRBD1 (5 bases). The CDR3 sequence is 14 residues long. V was clipped by 2 bases and J by 3 bases, with 7 bases between them. Germline V CDR1 and CDR2: SEHNR, FQNEAQ (reference sequence). The DNA of the CDR3 is TGTGCCAGCAGCTTATCCAGGGCTAATGAAAAACTGTTTTTT. It specifies CASSLSRANEKLFF.

J is TRBJ1-1 and V is TRBV7-2; 9 bases are shared with TRBD1. The ends lost 6 bases at V and 4 bases at J; junction bases unmatched: 6. The CDR3 length is 14 residues. The germline gives CDR1 SGHTA, CDR2 FQGNSA. The CDR3 nucleotides read TGTGCCAGCAGAAATACAGGGGGCGGCACTGAAGCTTTCTTT. The encoded protein is CASRNTGGGTEAFF.

This sequence joins TRBV19 and TRBJ1-5; D possibly corresponds to TRBD1 (5 bases). CDR3 size: 15 residues. V was trimmed by 10 bases and J by 2 bases, leaving 18 bases between them. Germline CDR1 reads LNHDA; CDR2 reads SQIVND (reference sequence). Here the CDR3 DNA reads TGTGCCACATCCGGGCGGGGGTCGGGCAATCAGCCCCAGCATTTT. Amino acid sequence: CATSGRGSGNQPQHF.